This T cell receptor beta chain was sequenced during a study of blood T cell repertoires in COVID-19. Study in general: Sites in the United States, Italy and Spain provided acute and convalescent COVID-19 samples.

After removal of 4 bases from V and 8 bases from J, the junction contained 8 bases not matched to a gene. Germline V lookup: CDR1 SGHTA, CDR2 FQGNSA. There are 15 residues in the CDR3. Study processing details: Reference gene primer amplification gave nucleated cell count estimates. Repertoires were generated with immunoSEQ multiplex PCR, while TCRdb's copy carries only in-frame clones and drops some. Clonal size and the V and J genes are those of that table, whereas D and trimming came from the DNA. The sample contains 250,000 to 350,000 clones, about nine tenths of which appear only once. It was during active infection that Seattle patients were enrolled and then longitudinally followed.

Sequencing was performed on peripheral blood. The chain links TRBV7-2 to TRBJ2-7, with 13 bases lining up with TRBD2. This TCR derives from a woman between 45 and 65 years old with COVID-19, enrolled during active disease. CDR3 bases: TGTGCCAGCAGCTCCGGCGGGGGGACTAGCGGGAAGCAGTACTTC. Translation: CASSSGGGTSGKQYF.